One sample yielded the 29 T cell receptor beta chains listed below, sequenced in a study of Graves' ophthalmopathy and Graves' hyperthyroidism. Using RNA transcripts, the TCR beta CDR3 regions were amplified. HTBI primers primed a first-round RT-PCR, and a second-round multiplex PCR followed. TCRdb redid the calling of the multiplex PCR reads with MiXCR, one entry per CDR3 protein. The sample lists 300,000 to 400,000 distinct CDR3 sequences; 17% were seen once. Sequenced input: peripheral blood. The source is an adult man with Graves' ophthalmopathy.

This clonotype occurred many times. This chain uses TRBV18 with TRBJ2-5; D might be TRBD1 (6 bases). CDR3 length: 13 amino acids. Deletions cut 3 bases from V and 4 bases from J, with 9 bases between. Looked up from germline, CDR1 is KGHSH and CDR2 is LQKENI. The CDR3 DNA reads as TGTGCCAGCTCACCGGACAGAATAGAGACCCAGTACTTC. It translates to CASSPDRIETQYF.

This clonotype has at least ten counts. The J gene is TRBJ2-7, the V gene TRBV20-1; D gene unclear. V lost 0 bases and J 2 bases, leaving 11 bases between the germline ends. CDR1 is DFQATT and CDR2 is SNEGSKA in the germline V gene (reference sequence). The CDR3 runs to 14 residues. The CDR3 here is CSARDVRRTYEQYF. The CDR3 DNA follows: TGCAGTGCTAGAGATGTAAGGCGCACCTACGAGCAGTACTTC.

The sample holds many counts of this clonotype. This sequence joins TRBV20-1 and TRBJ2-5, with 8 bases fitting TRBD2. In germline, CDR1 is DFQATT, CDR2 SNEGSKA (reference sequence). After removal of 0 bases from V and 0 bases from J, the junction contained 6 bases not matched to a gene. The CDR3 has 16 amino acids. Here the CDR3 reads CSARDRGSGNQETQYF. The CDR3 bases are TGCAGTGCTAGAGATCGGGGTAGCGGGAACCAAGAGACCCAGTACTTC.

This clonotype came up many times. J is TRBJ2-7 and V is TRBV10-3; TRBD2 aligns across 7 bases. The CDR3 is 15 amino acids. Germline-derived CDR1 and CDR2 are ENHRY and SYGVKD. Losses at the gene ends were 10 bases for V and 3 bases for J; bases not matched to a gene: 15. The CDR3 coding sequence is TGTGCCACCAGCTTGGGGGGGTTATCTGACTACGAGCAGTACTTC. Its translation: CATSLGGLSDYEQYF.

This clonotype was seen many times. The CDR3 coding sequence is TGTGCCAGCTCCTACTTGGCAACCGGGACAGGTTACTATGGCTACACCTTC. Encoded protein: CASSYLATGTGYYGYTF. The chain recombines TRBV6-4 with TRBJ1-2; 8 nucleotides line up with TRBD1. CDR3 size: 17 residues. Germline assignment: CDR1 MRHNA and CDR2 SNTAGT. The V gene end was trimmed by 8 bases and the J gene end by 3 bases; junction bases not matched to a gene: 17.

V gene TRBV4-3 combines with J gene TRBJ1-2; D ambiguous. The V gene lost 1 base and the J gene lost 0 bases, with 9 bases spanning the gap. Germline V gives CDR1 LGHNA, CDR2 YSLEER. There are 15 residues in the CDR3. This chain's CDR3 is CASSQVVSPNYGYTF. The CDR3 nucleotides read TGCGCCAGCAGCCAAGTGGTCAGCCCTAACTATGGCTACACCTTC.

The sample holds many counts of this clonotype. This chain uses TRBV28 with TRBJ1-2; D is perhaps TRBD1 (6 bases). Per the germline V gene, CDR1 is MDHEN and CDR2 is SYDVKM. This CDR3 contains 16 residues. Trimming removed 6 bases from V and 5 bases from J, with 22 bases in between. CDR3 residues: CASRPPAGGANYGYTF. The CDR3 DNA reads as TGTGCCAGCAGACCACCGGCGGGGGGCGCGAATTATGGCTACACCTTC.

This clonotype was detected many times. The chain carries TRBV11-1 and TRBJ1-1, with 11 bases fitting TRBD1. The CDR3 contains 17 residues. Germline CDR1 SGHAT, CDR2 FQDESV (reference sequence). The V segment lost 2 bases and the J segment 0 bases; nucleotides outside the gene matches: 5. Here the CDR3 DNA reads TGTGCCAGCAGCTTATGGGGACAGGGGGTTATGAACACTGAAGCTTTCTTT. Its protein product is CASSLWGQGVMNTEAFF.

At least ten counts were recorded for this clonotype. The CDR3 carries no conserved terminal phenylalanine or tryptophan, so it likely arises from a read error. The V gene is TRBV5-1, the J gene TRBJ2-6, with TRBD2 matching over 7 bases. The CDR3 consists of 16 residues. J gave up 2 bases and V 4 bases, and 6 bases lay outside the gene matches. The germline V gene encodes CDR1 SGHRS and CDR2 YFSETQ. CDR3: CASSRWGGAGANVLTS. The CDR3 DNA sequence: TGCGCCAGCAGCCGTTGGGGAGGGGCTGGGGCCAACGTCCTGACTTCC.

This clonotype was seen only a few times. CDR3 loop: CASGSPLHF. The DNA of the CDR3 is TGTGCCAGCGGGTCACCCCTCCACTTT. The gene calls are TRBV27 and TRBJ1-6, with D unresolved. The CDR3 spans 9 residues. V lost 8 bases, J lost 10 bases, and 3 bases lay in between. CDR1 is MNHEY and CDR2 is SMNVEV in the germline V gene (reference sequence).

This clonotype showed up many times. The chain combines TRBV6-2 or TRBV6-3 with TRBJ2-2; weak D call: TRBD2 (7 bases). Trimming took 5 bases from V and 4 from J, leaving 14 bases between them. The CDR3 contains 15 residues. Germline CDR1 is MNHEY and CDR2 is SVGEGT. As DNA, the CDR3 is TGTGCCAGCAGTAGGGGGGGGGCGCGCACCGGGGAGCTGTTTTTT. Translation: CASSRGGARTGELFF.

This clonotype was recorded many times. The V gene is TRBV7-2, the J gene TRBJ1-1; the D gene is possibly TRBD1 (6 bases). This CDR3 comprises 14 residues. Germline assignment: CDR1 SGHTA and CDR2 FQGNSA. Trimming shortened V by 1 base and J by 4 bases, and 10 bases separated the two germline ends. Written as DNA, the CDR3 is TGTGCCAGCAGCTTAGACAGGGTCCCCACTGAAGCTTTCTTT. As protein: CASSLDRVPTEAFF.

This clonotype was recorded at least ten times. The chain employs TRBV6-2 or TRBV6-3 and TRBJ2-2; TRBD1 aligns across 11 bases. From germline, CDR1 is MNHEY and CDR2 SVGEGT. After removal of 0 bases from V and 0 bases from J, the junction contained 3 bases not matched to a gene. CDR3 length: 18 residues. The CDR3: CASSYSRDRGSNTGELFF. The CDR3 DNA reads TGTGCCAGCAGTTACTCTCGGGACAGGGGGTCGAACACCGGGGAGCTGTTTTTT.

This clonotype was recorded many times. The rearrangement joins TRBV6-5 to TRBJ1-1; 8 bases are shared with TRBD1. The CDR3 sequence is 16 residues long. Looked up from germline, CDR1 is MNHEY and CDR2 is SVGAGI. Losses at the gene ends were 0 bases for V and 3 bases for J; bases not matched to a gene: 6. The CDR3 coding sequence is TGTGCCAGCAGTTACTCTGTCCGGGACAGGTACACTGAAGCTTTCTTT. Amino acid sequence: CASSYSVRDRYTEAFF.

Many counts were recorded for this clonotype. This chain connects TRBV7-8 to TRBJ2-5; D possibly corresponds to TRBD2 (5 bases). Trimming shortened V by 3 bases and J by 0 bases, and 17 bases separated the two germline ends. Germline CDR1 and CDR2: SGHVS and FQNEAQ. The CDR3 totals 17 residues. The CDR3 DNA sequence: TGTGCCAGCAGCTTCTCCTTCGTCGGGGAGTACCAAGAGACCCAGTACTTC. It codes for CASSFSFVGEYQETQYF. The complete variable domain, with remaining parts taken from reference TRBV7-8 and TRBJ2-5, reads GAGVSQSPRYKVAKRGQDVALRCDPISGHVSLFWYQQALGQGPEFLTYFQNEAQLDKSGLPSDRFFAERPEGSVSTLKIQRTQQEDSAVYLCASSFSFVGEYQETQYFGPGTRLLVL.

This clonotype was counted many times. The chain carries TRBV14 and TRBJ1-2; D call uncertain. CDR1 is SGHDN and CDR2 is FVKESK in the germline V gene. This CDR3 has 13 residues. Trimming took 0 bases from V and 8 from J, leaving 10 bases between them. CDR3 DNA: TGTGCCAGCAGCCAAGAGCAGCTGTGGGGCTACACCTTC. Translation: CASSQEQLWGYTF. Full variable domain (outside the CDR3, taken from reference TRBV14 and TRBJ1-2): EAGVTQFPSHSVIEKGQTVTLRCDPISGHDNLYWYRRVMGKEIKFLLHFVKESKQDESGMPNNRFLAERTGGTYSTLKVQPAELEDSGVYFCASSQEQLWGYTFGSGTRLTVV.

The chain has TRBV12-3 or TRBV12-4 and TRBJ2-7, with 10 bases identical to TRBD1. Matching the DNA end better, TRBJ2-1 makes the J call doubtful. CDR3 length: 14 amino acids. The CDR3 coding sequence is TGTGCCAGCAGTACCCTGACAGGGGGCGGCGAGCAGTTCTTC. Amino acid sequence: CASSTLTGGGEQFF.

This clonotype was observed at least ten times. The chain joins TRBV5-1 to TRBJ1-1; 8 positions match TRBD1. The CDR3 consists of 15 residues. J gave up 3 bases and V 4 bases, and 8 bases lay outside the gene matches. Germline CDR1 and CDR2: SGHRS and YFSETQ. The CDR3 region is CASSPDRGKDTEAFF. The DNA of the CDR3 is TGCGCCAGCAGCCCCGACAGGGGCAAGGACACTGAAGCTTTCTTT. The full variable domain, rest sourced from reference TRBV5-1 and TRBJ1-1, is KAGVTQTPRYLIKTRGQQVTLSCSPISGHRSVSWYQQTPGQGLQFLFEYFSETQRNKGNFPGRFSGRQFSNSRSEMNVSTLELGDSALYLCASSPDRGKDTEAFFGQGTRLTVV.

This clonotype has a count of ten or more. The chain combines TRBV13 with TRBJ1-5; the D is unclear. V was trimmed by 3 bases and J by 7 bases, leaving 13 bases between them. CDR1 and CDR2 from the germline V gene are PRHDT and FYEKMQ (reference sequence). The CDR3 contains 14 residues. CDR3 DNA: TGTGCCAGCAGCTTGGGGATGGGGTACCAGCCCCAGCATTTT. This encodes CASSLGMGYQPQHF.

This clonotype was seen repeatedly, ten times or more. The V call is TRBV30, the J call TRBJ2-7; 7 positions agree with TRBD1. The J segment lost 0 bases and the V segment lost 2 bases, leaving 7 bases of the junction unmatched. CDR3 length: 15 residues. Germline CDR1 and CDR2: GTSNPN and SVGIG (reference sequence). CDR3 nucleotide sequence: TGTGCCTGGAGTCAAACTAAGGGGGCCTCCTACGAGCAGTACTTC. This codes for CAWSQTKGASYEQYF.

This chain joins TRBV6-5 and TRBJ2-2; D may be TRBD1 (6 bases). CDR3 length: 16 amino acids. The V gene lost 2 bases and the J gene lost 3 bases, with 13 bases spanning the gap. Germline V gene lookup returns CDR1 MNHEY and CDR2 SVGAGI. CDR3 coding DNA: TGTGCCAGCAGTTACGTCACAGGGCACGACACCGGGGAGCTGTTTTTT. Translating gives CASSYVTGHDTGELFF.

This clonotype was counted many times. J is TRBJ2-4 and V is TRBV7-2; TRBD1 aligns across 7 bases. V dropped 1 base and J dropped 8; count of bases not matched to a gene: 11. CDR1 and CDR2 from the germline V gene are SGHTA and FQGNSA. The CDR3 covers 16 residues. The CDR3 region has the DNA TGTGCCAGCAGCTTAGATGCAGGGGGTGGGATGGACATTCAGTACTTC. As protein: CASSLDAGGGMDIQYF.

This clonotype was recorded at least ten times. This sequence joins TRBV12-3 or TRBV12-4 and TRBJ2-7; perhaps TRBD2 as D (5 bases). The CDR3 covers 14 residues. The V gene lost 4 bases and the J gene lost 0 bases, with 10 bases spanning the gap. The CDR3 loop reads CASSSDWSSYEQYF. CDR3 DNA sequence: TGTGCCAGCAGTTCGGACTGGAGCTCCTACGAGCAGTACTTC.

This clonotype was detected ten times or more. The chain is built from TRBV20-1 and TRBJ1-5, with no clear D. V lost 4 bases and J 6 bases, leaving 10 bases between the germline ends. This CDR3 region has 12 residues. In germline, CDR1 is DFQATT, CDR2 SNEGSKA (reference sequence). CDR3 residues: CSAKGVGQPQHF. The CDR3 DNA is TGCAGTGCTAAGGGAGTTGGTCAGCCCCAGCATTTT.

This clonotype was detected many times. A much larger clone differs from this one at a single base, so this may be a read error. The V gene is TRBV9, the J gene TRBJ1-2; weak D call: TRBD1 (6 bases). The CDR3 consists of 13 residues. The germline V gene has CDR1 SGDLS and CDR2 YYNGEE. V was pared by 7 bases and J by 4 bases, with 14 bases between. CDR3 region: CASWGPEGYGYTF. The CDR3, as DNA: TGTGCCAGCTGGGGGCCGGAGGGCTATGGCTACACCTTC.

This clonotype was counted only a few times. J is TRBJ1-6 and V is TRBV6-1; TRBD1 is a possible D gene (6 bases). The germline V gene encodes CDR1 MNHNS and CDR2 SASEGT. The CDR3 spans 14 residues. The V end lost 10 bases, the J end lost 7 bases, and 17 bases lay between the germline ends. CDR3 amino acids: CATAWTAGNSPLHF. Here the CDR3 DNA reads TGTGCCACCGCTTGGACAGCTGGCAATTCACCCCTCCACTTT.

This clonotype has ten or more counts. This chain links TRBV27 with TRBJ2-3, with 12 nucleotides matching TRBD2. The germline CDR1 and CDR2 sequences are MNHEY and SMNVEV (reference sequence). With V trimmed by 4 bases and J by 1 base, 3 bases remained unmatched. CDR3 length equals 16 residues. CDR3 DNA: TGTGCCAGCAGTTCTAGACTAGCGGGAGGCACAGATACGCAGTATTTT. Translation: CASSSRLAGGTDTQYF.

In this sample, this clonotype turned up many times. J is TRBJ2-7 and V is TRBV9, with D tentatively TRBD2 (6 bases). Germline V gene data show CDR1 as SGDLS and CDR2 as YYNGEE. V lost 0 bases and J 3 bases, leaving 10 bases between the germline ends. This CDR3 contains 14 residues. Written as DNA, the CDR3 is TGTGCCAGCAGCGTAGGCCCGGAGGGCTACGAGCAGTACTTC. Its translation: CASSVGPEGYEQYF.

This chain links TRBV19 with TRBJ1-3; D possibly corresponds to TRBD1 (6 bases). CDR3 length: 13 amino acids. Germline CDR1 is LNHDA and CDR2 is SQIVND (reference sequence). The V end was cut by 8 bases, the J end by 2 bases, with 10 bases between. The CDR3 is CASWGDTGNTIYF. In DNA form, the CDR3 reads TGTGCCAGTTGGGGGGACACTGGAAACACCATATATTTT.